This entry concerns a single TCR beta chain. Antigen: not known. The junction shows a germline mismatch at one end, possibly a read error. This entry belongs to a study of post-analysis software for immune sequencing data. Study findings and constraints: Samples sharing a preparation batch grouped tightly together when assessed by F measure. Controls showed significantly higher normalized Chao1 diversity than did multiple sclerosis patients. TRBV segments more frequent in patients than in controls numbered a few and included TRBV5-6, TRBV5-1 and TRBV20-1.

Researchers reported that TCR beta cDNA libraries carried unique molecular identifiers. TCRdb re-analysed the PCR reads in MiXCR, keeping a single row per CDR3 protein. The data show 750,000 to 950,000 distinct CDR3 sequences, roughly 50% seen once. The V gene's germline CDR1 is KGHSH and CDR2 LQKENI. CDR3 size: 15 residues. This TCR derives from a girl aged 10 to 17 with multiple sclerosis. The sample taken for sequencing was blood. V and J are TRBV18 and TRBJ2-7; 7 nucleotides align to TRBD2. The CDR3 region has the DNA TGTGCCAGCTCACCACCGGGGGGGACGATCTACGAGCAGTGCTTC. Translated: CASSPPGGTIYEQCF.